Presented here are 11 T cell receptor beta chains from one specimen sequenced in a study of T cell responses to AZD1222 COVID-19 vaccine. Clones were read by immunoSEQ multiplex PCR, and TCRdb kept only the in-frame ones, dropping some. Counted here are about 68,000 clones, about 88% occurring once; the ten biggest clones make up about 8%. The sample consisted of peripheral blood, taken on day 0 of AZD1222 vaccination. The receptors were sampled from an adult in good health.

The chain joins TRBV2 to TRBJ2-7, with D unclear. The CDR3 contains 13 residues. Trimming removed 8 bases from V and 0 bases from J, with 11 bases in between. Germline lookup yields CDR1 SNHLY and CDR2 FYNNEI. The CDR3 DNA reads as TGTGCCAGCTGCGTAGGACGCTCCTACGAGCAGTACTTC. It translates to CASCVGRSYEQYF.

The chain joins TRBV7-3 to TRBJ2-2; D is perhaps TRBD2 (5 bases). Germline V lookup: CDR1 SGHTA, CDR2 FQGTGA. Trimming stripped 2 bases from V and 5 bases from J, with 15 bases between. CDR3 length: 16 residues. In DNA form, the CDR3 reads TGTGCCAGCAGCTTATCTGGACTCGCCCATACCGGGGAGCTGTTTTTT. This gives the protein CASSLSGLAHTGELFF. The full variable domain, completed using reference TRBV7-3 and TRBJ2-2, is GAGVSQTPSNKVTEKGKYVELRCDPISGHTALYWYRQSLGQGPEFLIYFQGTGAADDSGLPNDRFFAVRPEGSVSTLKIQRTERGDSAVYLCASSLSGLAHTGELFFGEGSRLTVL.

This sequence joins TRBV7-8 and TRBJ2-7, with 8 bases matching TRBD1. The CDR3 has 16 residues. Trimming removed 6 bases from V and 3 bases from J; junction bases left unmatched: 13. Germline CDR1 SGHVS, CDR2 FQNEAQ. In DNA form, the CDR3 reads TGTGCCAGCAGGCCCAGGGGAGGACAGGGCTACTACGAGCAGTACTTC. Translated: CASRPRGGQGYYEQYF.

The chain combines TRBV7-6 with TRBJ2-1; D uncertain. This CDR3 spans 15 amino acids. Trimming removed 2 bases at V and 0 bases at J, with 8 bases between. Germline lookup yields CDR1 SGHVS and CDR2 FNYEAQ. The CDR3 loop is CASSLMSFSYNEQFF. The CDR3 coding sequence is TGTGCCAGCAGCTTAATGTCCTTCTCCTACAATGAGCAGTTCTTC. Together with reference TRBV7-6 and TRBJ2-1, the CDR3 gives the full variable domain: GAGVSQSPRYKVTKRGQDVALRCDPISGHVSLYWYRQALGQGPEFLTYFNYEAQQDKSGLPNDRFSAERPEGSISTLTIQRTEQRDSAMYRCASSLMSFSYNEQFFGPGTRLTVL.

The CDR3 DNA reads TGTGCCAGCAGTTACTCGATCAAAAGTATGTCCTACGAGCAGTACTTC. This gives the protein CASSYSIKSMSYEQYF. This chain joins TRBV6-5 and TRBJ2-7; no firm D call. Germline V gene lookup returns CDR1 MNHEY and CDR2 SVGAGI. V was shortened by 0 bases and J by 1 base, with 13 bases between the two germline ends. This CDR3 contains 16 residues.

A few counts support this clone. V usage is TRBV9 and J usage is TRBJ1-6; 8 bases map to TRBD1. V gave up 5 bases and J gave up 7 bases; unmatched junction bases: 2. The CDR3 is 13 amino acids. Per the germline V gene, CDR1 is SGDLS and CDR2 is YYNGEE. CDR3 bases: TGTGCCAGCAGTCGGACAGGGAATTCACCCCTCCACTTT. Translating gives CASSRTGNSPLHF.

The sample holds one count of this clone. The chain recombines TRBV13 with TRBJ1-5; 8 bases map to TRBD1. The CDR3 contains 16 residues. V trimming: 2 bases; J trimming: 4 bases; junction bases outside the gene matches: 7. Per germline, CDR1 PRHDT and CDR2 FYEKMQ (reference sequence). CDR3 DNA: TGTGCCAGCAGCTTACGCGGGCAGGGGGCTAATCAGCCCCAGCATTTT. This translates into CASSLRGQGANQPQHF.

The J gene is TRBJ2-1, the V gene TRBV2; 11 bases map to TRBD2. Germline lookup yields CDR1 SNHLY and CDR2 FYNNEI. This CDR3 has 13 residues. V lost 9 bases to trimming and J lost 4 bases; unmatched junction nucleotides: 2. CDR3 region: CARRLAGYNEQFF. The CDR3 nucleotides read TGTGCCAGACGACTAGCGGGGTACAATGAGCAGTTCTTC.

CDR3 bases: TGCGCCAGCAGCCCGGGACAGGGCCTCGTCTCAGCTTTCTTT. It codes for CASSPGQGLVSAFF. The chain combines TRBV5-1 with TRBJ1-1, with 9 bases matching TRBD1. Germline V CDR1 and CDR2: SGHRS, YFSETQ. The CDR3 contains 14 residues. J lost 10 bases, V lost 4 bases, and 11 bases had no gene match.

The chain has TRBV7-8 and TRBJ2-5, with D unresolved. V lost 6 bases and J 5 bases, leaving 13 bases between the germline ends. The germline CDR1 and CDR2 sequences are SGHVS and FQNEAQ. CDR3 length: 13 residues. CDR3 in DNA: TGTGCCAGCAGAGAACCTTCGGCCGAGACCCAGTACTTC. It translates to CASREPSAETQYF.

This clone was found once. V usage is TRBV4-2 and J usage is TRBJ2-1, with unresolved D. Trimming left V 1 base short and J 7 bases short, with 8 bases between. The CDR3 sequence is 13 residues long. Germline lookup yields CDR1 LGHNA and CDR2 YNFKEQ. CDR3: CASSQGSWNEQFF. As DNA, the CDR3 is TGTGCCAGCAGCCAAGGGTCGTGGAATGAGCAGTTCTTC.